The 29 T cell receptor beta chains presented below share a single source sample, sequenced in a study of blood T cells in healthy people across ages. A second PCR of 7 to 11 cycles used a sample-barcoded 5' primer and a J-beta primer mix. A single record per CDR3 protein comes from TCRdb applying MiXCR to the 5' RACE reads. This sample yields fewer than 950,000 distinct CDR3 sequences, of which less than 70% are seen a single time; approximately 40% belongs to the top ten. Sample: blood. All receptors come from a man older than 75 in good health.

V usage is TRBV5-1 and J usage is TRBJ2-1, with TRBD1 matching over 10 bases. J lost 6 bases, V lost 6 bases, and 9 bases had no gene match. This CDR3 spans 15 amino acids. In germline, CDR1 is SGHRS, CDR2 YFSETQ. The CDR3 region is CASTFRTGGINEQFF. The CDR3 DNA reads TGCGCCAGCACCTTCCGGACAGGGGGTATCAATGAGCAGTTCTTC.

J is TRBJ1-2 and V is TRBV20-1; 7 bases fit TRBD1. V lost 1 base and J lost 3; bases outside the gene matches: 5. The germline CDR1 and CDR2 sequences are DFQATT and SNEGSKA (reference sequence). The CDR3 runs 14 residues. This CDR3 reads CSARVTGRDYGYTF. CDR3 in DNA: TGCAGTGCTAGAGTGACAGGGAGGGACTATGGCTACACCTTC.

This clonotype came up a few times. The J gene is TRBJ2-3, the V gene TRBV27; D might be TRBD1 (6 bases). Per germline, CDR1 MNHEY and CDR2 SMNVEV (reference sequence). This CDR3 spans 12 amino acids. With 4 bases removed from V and 6 bases from J, the gap between germline ends came to 8 bases. The CDR3 region is CASSYRGDTQYF. The DNA for the CDR3 is TGTGCCAGCAGTTATAGGGGGGATACGCAGTATTTT.

This clonotype was found a few times. The chain employs TRBV14 and TRBJ1-6; 11 nucleotides align to TRBD1. With 5 bases clipped from V and 10 bases from J, the junction kept 7 bases outside the gene matches. This CDR3 has 15 residues. Germline loops: CDR1 SGHDN, CDR2 FVKESK. The CDR3 sequence: CASSYGQGASSPLHF. The CDR3 coding sequence is TGTGCCAGCAGCTACGGACAGGGGGCGAGCTCACCCCTCCACTTT.

The J gene is TRBJ2-1, the V gene TRBV5-1; 9 positions agree with TRBD2. Trimming took 3 bases from V and 5 from J; bases not matched to a gene: 12. This CDR3 has 17 residues. Germline CDR1 and CDR2: SGHRS and YFSETQ. In DNA, the CDR3 is TGCGCCAGCAGCTCGCGGGCTGATAGCGGGGGTCACAATGAGCAGTTCTTC. Its translation is CASSSRADSGGHNEQFF.

The rearrangement uses TRBV24-1 and TRBJ2-3; D is ambiguous. This CDR3 is 13 amino acids long. Deletions cut 4 bases from V and 6 bases from J, with 10 bases between. The germline V gene encodes CDR1 KGHDR and CDR2 SFDVKD. The DNA of the CDR3 is TGTGCCACCAGTGACCCGACCCCGGATACGCAGTATTTT. Its translation: CATSDPTPDTQYF.

This chain joins TRBV7-2 and TRBJ2-3; the match to TRBD2 covers 10 bases. Trimming removed 7 bases from V and 3 bases from J; junction bases left unmatched: 7. The CDR3 is 15 residues long. Germline V lookup: CDR1 SGHTA, CDR2 FQGNSA. CDR3 protein: CASNPLAGKTDTQYF. For the CDR3, the DNA is TGTGCCAGCAACCCACTAGCGGGAAAAACAGATACGCAGTATTTT.

This sequence joins TRBV7-9 and TRBJ2-4; a possible D gene is TRBD1 (6 bases). The end of the DNA fits TRBJ2-7 better, so the J call may be wrong. The germline CDR1 and CDR2 sequences are SEHNR and FQNEAQ (reference sequence). The CDR3 has 14 residues. CDR3 DNA sequence: TGTGCCAGCAGCTTTACCGGGACATTCTACGAGCAGTACTTC. Residues: CASSFTGTFYEQYF.

V and J are TRBV27 and TRBJ2-1; 15 bases are shared with TRBD2. Germline V gives CDR1 MNHEY, CDR2 SMNVEV (reference sequence). This CDR3 contains 16 residues. V was pared by 4 bases and J by 9 bases, with 7 bases of the junction left unmatched. CDR3 sequence: CASSYRTSGRAGEQFF. In DNA form, the CDR3 reads TGTGCCAGCAGTTATCGGACTAGCGGGAGGGCTGGTGAGCAGTTCTTC.

The chain recombines TRBV20-1 with TRBJ2-1; the match to TRBD1 covers 7 bases. V shed 0 bases and J 3 bases; nucleotides not matched to a gene: 5. Germline V gives CDR1 DFQATT, CDR2 SNEGSKA (reference sequence). The CDR3 extends over 15 amino acids. The CDR3 coding sequence is TGCAGTGCTAGAGAACCGGGACAGCTCTACAATGAGCAGTTCTTC. Protein: CSAREPGQLYNEQFF.

To note about this clonotype: The germline gene is not matched at one end of the junction; a read error may be the cause. The rearrangement links TRBV6-1 to TRBJ2-7; D may be TRBD1 (6 bases). The germline gives CDR1 MNHNS, CDR2 SASEGT. There are 16 residues in the CDR3. The DNA of the CDR3 is TGTGTCAGCAGTGAACACGGGACACAAATCTCCTACGAGCAGTACTTC. It translates to CVSSEHGTQISYEQYF.

This sequence joins TRBV20-1 and TRBJ1-1; D unclear. In germline, CDR1 is DFQATT, CDR2 SNEGSKA (reference sequence). Trimming took 0 bases from V and 7 from J, leaving 15 bases between them. This CDR3 spans 14 amino acids. The CDR3 region has the DNA TGCAGTGCTAGAGATCTCAGTAAATTGAGTGAAGCTTTCTTT. This gives the protein CSARDLSKLSEAFF.

A note on this clonotype: The junction does not match germline at one end; this may be a read error. The chain joins TRBV27 to TRBJ2-4; no firm D call. The DNA end lines up better with TRBJ2-7; the J call may be wrong. Germline-derived CDR1 and CDR2 are MNHEY and SMNVEV (reference sequence). The CDR3 consists of 14 residues. In DNA, the CDR3 is TGTGCCGGCAGAATGTGGCAGGCGAGCTACGAGCAGTACTTC. It is translated as CAGRMWQASYEQYF.

This rearrangement joins TRBV27 to TRBJ2-7; tentatively, D is TRBD2 (6 bases). The CDR3 runs 16 residues. The ends were cut back, 0 bases at V and 1 base at J, with 13 bases in the middle. The germline V gene encodes CDR1 MNHEY and CDR2 SMNVEV (reference sequence). CDR3 sequence: CASSLSRRGLSYEQYF. CDR3 nucleotides: TGTGCCAGCAGTTTATCTAGGAGGGGATTATCCTACGAGCAGTACTTC.

This clonotype was counted once. Sequence at one end of the junction differs from germline and may be a read error. The J gene is TRBJ2-7, the V gene TRBV29-1, with TRBD2 as a possible D gene (6 bases). Germline assignment: CDR1 SQVTM and CDR2 ANQGSEA. The CDR3 is made up of 13 amino acids. The CDR3 DNA reads TGTAGCGCTGAGGGAGGTCAGACCTACGAGCAGTACTTC. This sequence encodes CSAEGGQTYEQYF.

This chain links TRBV6-5 with TRBJ2-7, with no clear D. The J call may be in error: the DNA end matches TRBJ2-5 better. The length of the CDR3 is 13 residues. Germline-derived CDR1 and CDR2 are MNHEY and SVGAGI. CDR3 coding DNA: TGTGCCAGCAGCCCCGCGTTGAGAGAGACCCAGTACTTC. This encodes CASSPALRETQYF.

The CDR3 here is CASITAGRPDTQYF. DNA for the CDR3: TGTGCCAGCATTACAGCGGGGAGGCCAGATACGCAGTATTTT. This chain uses TRBV28 with TRBJ2-3, with 7 bases identical to TRBD2. V lost 7 bases and J lost 4; bases outside the gene matches: 8. Germline CDR1 is MDHEN and CDR2 is SYDVKM. The CDR3 is made up of 14 amino acids. The full variable domain, completed using reference TRBV28 and TRBJ2-3, is DVKVTQSSRYLVKRTGEKVFLECVQDMDHENMFWYRQDPGLGLRLIYFSYDVKMKEKGDIPEGYSVSREKKERFSLILESASTNQTSMYLCASITAGRPDTQYFGPGTRLTVL.

The rearrangement joins TRBV15 to TRBJ1-4, with D hard to call. Deletions cut 0 bases from V and 13 bases from J, with 12 bases between. CDR1 and CDR2 from the germline V gene are LNHNV and YYDKDF (reference sequence). The CDR3 contains 13 residues. The CDR3 spells CATSRDRLAVLFF. CDR3 coding DNA: TGTGCCACCAGCAGAGATCGTTTAGCGGTACTGTTTTTT.

The J gene is TRBJ1-1, the V gene TRBV13, with D perhaps TRBD1 (6 bases). This CDR3 is built from 14 residues. V lost 6 bases and J lost 1, with 12 bases in between. Germline-derived CDR1 and CDR2 are PRHDT and FYEKMQ (reference sequence). CDR3 sequence (DNA): TGTGCCAGCAGACGGGGGGGCTCGAACACTGAAGCTTTCTTT. As protein: CASRRGGSNTEAFF.

The chain carries TRBV20-1 and TRBJ2-1, with 8 bases aligning to TRBD2. CDR3 length: 13 amino acids. V lost 4 bases to trimming and J lost 6 bases; unmatched junction nucleotides: 5. The germline gives CDR1 DFQATT, CDR2 SNEGSKA (reference sequence). DNA of the CDR3: TGCAGTGCTATCGGGAGGGCCCTCAATGAGCAGTTCTTC. Amino acid sequence: CSAIGRALNEQFF.

CDR3 DNA: TGCGCCAGCAGCTTGGGACTAGCGGGAGCAGCTAGGGAGCAGTACTTC. This translates into CASSLGLAGAAREQYF. The rearrangement joins TRBV5-1 to TRBJ2-7; the match to TRBD2 covers 12 bases. CDR3 length equals 16 residues. V lost 0 bases, J lost 7 bases, and 8 bases stayed unmatched. Germline assignment: CDR1 SGHRS and CDR2 YFSETQ.

This clonotype was observed a few times. The V gene is TRBV5-1, the J gene TRBJ1-2; TRBD1 is a possible D gene (5 bases). The germline V and J ends were trimmed by 4 bases and 4 bases, with 11 bases remaining between them. This CDR3 contains 13 residues. Germline V gene lookup returns CDR1 SGHRS and CDR2 YFSETQ. This CDR3 reads CASSGWDGYGYTF. The CDR3 coding sequence is TGCGCCAGCAGCGGATGGGACGGCTATGGCTACACCTTC.

The chain links TRBV20-1 to TRBJ2-5; maybe TRBD2 (7 bases). In germline, CDR1 is DFQATT, CDR2 SNEGSKA (reference sequence). The CDR3 has 11 amino acids. Trimming pared 7 bases from V and 5 bases from J, leaving 11 bases between. CDR3 DNA sequence: TGCAGTGTACAGGGAGGGGAGACCCAGTACTTC. It codes for CSVQGGETQYF.

The rearrangement uses TRBV9 and TRBJ2-7; 9 bases fit TRBD1. The DNA matches TRBJ2-5 better at its end, which makes the J call doubtful. The CDR3 has 15 amino acids. The germline gives CDR1 SGDLS, CDR2 YYNGEE. The CDR3 region has the DNA TGTGCCAGCAGCCCTTCGGACAGGGGAGGGGAGACCCAGTACTTC. Protein product: CASSPSDRGGETQYF.

CDR3 amino acids: CATSRELAGVSDEQFF. The CDR3 DNA sequence: TGTGCCACCAGCAGGGAACTAGCGGGAGTCAGCGATGAGCAGTTCTTC. V gene TRBV15 combines with J gene TRBJ2-1; 11 nucleotides match TRBD2. CDR3 size: 16 residues. The junction had 9 bases not matched to a gene; V was cut back by 3 bases and J by 8 bases. CDR1 is LNHNV and CDR2 is YYDKDF in the germline V gene (reference sequence).

The chain uses TRBV5-1 and TRBJ2-7, with D maybe TRBD2 (5 bases). V shed 3 bases and J shed 2 bases, with 15 bases lying between them. Per the germline V gene, CDR1 is SGHRS and CDR2 is YFSETQ. The CDR3 is made up of 15 amino acids. The CDR3 spells CASSCNIVEAYEQYF. The CDR3, as DNA: TGCGCCAGCAGCTGTAACATTGTGGAGGCCTACGAGCAGTACTTC.

The chain employs TRBV6-1 and TRBJ2-6, with TRBD1 identical over 7 bases. Trimming removed 6 bases from V and 0 bases from J; junction bases left unmatched: 8. In germline, CDR1 is MNHNS, CDR2 SASEGT. The CDR3 has 17 residues. The CDR3, as DNA: TGTGCCAGCAGGATCCGACAGGGCCACTCTGGGGCCAACGTCCTGACTTTC. It translates to CASRIRQGHSGANVLTF.

The rearrangement uses TRBV6-5 and TRBJ2-1, with unresolved D. Trimming removed 6 bases at V and 0 bases at J, with 12 bases between. The germline gives CDR1 MNHEY, CDR2 SVGAGI. The CDR3 sequence is 15 residues long. The CDR3 loop is CASRTESRSYNEQFF. CDR3 sequence (DNA): TGTGCCAGCAGGACGGAGAGCCGCTCCTACAATGAGCAGTTCTTC.

The chain joins TRBV10-3 to TRBJ1-4, with 7 bases fitting TRBD1. V gave up 6 bases and J gave up 7 bases; unmatched junction bases: 8. Per germline, CDR1 ENHRY and CDR2 SYGVKD. This CDR3 has 14 residues. The CDR3 bases are TGTGCCATCAGCCAGGGGGGAAAGGGTGAAAAACTGTTTTTT. Its translation: CAISQGGKGEKLFF.